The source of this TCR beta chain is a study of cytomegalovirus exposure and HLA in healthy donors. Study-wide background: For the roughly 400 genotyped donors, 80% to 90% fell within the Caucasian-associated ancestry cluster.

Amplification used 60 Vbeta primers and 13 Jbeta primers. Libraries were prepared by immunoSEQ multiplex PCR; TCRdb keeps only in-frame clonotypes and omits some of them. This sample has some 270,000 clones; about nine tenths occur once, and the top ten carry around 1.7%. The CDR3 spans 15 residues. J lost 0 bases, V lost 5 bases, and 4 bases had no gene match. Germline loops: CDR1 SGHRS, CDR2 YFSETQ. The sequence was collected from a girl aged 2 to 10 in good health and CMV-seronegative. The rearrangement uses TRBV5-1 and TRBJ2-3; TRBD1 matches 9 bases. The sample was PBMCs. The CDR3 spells CASRGQGASTDTQYF. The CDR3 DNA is TGCGCCAGCAGGGGACAGGGTGCTAGCACAGATACGCAGTATTTT.